The rows below give T cell receptor beta chains drawn from one sample of a study of cytomegalovirus exposure and HLA in healthy donors. Sequencing used immunoSEQ multiplex PCR; TCRdb keeps in-frame clones, though not all of them. This sample carries fewer than 250,000 clones, with about 1% going to the ten biggest clones. Sequences were obtained from PBMCs. These receptors were collected from a woman aged 30 to 39 in good health and CMV-seropositive. The CDR3 runs from the conserved cysteine through the conserved F or W. D genes are given only for firm matches.

D: NA; J: TRBJ2-3; V: TRBV5-1; CDR3: CASRAGANWGTDTQYF; DNA: TGCGCCAGCAGGGCAGGTGCCAACTGGGGCACAGATACGCAGTATTTT
D: TRBD2; J: TRBJ2-7; V: TRBV2; CDR3: CASSEGNGLAGYEQYF; DNA: TGTGCCAGCAGTGAGGGTAATGGGCTAGCGGGATACGAGCAGTACTTC
D: NA; J: TRBJ2-7; V: TRBV14; CDR3: CASSQVTGLYEQYF; DNA: TGTGCCAGCAGCCAAGTGACAGGACTCTACGAGCAGTACTTC
D: NA; J: TRBJ2-2; V: TRBV10-3; CDR3: CAIRGGGPPGELFF; DNA: TGTGCCATCAGAGGGGGAGGGCCCCCCGGGGAGCTGTTTTTT
D: NA; J: TRBJ2-1; V: TRBV18; CDR3: CASSTNRDNEQFF; DNA: TGTGCCAGCTCAACAAACCGGGACAATGAGCAGTTCTTC
D: NA; J: TRBJ1-4; V: TRBV7-6; CDR3: CASSWDTRSEKLFF; DNA: TGTGCCAGCAGCTGGGACACTCGGTCTGAAAAACTGTTTTTT
D: NA; J: TRBJ2-6; V: TRBV5-1; CDR3: CASSLGGAGANVLTF; DNA: TGCGCCAGCAGCCTAGGGGGGGCTGGGGCCAACGTCCTGACTTTC
D: NA; J: TRBJ1-1; V: TRBV25-1; CDR3: CASSSMGRTTEAFF; DNA: TGTGCCAGCAGCTCCATGGGGCGAACCACTGAAGCTTTCTTT
D: TRBD2; J: TRBJ2-7; V: TRBV7-8; CDR3: CASSLDQTSGDYEQYF; DNA: TGTGCCAGCAGCCTAGACCAGACTAGCGGGGATTACGAGCAGTACTTC
D: NA; J: TRBJ1-5; V: TRBV30; CDR3: CAWTQGHQPQHF; DNA: TGTGCCTGGACCCAGGGGCATCAGCCCCAGCATTTT
D: TRBD2; J: TRBJ2-1; V: TRBV29-1; CDR3: CSVDGLAGGYNEQFF; DNA: TGCAGCGTTGACGGACTAGCGGGAGGGTACAATGAGCAGTTCTTC
D: TRBD2; J: TRBJ2-3; V: TRBV4-1; CDR3: CASSGPSGGVPKSGTQYF; DNA: TGCGCCAGCAGCGGTCCTAGCGGGGGGGTCCCTAAGTCTGGCACGCAGTATTTT
D: TRBD1; J: TRBJ1-1; V: TRBV7-2; CDR3: CASSLQGEWSEAFF; DNA: TGTGCCAGCAGCTTACAGGGGGAATGGAGTGAAGCTTTCTTT
D: NA; J: TRBJ2-7; V: TRBV6-5; CDR3: CASSPRIAGAYEQYF; DNA: TGTGCCAGCAGCCCAAGGATCGCCGGAGCCTACGAGCAGTACTTC
D: NA; J: TRBJ1-1; V: TRBV6-6; CDR3: CASRIQTGEAFF; DNA: TGTGCCAGCAGGATACAGACAGGTGAAGCTTTCTTT
D: TRBD2; J: TRBJ2-7; V: TRBV6-5; CDR3: CASSYSEAGVLEKQYF; DNA: TGTGCCAGCAGTTACTCCGAAGCGGGGGTCCTGGAGAAGCAGTACTTC
D: TRBD2; J: TRBJ2-1; V: TRBV2; CDR3: CASSERNSGLAGVYNEQFF; DNA: TGTGCCAGCAGTGAAAGGAACTCTGGACTAGCGGGGGTCTACAATGAGCAGTTCTTC
D: TRBD1; J: TRBJ1-3; V: TRBV6-5; CDR3: CASSPGGTGNTIYF; DNA: TGTGCCAGCTCCCCAGGGGGGACTGGAAACACCATATATTTT
D: NA; J: TRBJ2-6; V: TRBV29-1; CDR3: CSVISLSGANVLTF; DNA: TGCAGCGTTATCAGTCTCTCTGGGGCCAACGTCCTGACTTTC